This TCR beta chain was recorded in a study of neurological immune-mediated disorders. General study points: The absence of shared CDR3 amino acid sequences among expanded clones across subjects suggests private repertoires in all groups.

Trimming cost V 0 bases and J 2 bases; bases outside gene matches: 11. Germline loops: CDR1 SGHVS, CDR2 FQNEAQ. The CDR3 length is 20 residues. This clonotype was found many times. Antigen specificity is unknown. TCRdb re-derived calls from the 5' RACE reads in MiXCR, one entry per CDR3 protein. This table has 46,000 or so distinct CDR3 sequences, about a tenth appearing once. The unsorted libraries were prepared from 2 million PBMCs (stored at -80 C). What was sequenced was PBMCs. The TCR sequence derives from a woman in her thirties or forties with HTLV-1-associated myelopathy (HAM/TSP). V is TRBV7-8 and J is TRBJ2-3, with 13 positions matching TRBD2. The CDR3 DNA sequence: TGTGCCAGCAGCTTAGCGCGTGGACTAGCGGGGGTCGGGATCACAGATACGCAGTATTTT. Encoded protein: CASSLARGLAGVGITDTQYF.